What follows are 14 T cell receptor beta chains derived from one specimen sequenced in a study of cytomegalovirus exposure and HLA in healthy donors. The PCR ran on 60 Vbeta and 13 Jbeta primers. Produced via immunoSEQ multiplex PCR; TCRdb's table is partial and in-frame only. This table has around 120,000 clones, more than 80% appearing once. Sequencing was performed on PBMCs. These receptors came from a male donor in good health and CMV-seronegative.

The CDR3 bases are TGTGCCAGCAGCCTCCAGAGAACGGGTGAGGGCTACACCTTC. It yields the protein CASSLQRTGEGYTF. The rearrangement uses TRBV7-8 and TRBJ1-2; D is uncertain. V shed 5 bases and J shed 8 bases, with 18 bases lying between them. Germline CDR1 SGHVS, CDR2 FQNEAQ. The CDR3 loop spans 14 amino acids.

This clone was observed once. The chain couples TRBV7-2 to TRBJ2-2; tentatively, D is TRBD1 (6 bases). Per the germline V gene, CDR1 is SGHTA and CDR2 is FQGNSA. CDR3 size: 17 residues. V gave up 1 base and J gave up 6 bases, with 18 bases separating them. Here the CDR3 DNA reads TGTGCCAGCAGCTTAGTCTCGGGCAGGGGAAACCCCGGGGAGCTGTTTTTT. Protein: CASSLVSGRGNPGELFF.

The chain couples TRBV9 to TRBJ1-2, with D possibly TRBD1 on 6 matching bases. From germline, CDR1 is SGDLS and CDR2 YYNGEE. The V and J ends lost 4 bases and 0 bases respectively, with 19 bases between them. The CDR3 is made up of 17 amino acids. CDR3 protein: CASSLGTIETSNYGYTF. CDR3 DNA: TGTGCCAGCAGCCTCGGGACAATAGAAACCTCTAACTATGGCTACACCTTC.

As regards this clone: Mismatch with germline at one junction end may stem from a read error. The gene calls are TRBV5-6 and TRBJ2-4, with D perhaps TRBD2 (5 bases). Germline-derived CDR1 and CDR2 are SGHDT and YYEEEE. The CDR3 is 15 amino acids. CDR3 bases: TGTGCCAGCAGCTCGATTGTGCTAGCCAAAAACAGTCAGTACTTC. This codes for CASSSIVLAKNSQYF.

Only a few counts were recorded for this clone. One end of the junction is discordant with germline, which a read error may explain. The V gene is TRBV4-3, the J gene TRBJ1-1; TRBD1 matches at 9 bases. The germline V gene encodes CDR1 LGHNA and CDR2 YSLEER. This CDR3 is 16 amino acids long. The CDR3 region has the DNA TGCGCCAGCAGCCCCGAGGAGGGGACAGGGTCTTCTCGGAACTACTTT. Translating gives CASSPEEGTGSSRNYF.

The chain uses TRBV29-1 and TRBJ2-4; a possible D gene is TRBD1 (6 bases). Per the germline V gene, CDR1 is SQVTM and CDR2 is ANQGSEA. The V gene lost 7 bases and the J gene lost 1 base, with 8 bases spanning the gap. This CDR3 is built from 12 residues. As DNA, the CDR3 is TGCAGCGCGCAGGGGGCCAAAAACATTCAGTACTTC. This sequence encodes CSAQGAKNIQYF. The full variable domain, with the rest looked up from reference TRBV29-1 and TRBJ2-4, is SAVISQKPSRDICQRGTSLTIQCQVDSQVTMMFWYRQQPGQSLTLIATANQGSEATYESGFVIDKFPISRPNLTFSTLTVSNMSPEDSSIYLCSAQGAKNIQYFGAGTRLSVL.

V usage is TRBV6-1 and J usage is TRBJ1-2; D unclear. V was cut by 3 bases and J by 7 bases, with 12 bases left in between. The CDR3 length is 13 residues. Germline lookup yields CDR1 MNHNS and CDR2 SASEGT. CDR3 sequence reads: CASSDPGWLGYTF. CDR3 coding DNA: TGTGCCAGCAGTGACCCCGGGTGGCTTGGCTACACCTTC.

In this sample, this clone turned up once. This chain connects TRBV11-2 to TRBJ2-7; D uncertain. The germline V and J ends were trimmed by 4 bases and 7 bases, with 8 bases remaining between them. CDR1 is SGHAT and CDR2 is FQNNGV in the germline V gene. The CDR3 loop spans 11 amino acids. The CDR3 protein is CASSSHREQYF. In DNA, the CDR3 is TGTGCCAGCAGCTCTCATCGGGAGCAGTACTTC.

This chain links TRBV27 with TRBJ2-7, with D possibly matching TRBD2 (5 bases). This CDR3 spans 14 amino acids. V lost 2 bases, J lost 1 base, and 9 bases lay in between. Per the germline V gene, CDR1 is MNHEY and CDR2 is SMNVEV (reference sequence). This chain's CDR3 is CASSLNRESYEQYF. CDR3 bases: TGTGCCAGCAGTTTAAATCGGGAATCCTACGAGCAGTACTTC.

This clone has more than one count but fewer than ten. Here the CDR3 DNA reads TGTGCCAGCAGCCCGAAAAAGAACCTAGCGGTCTCCTACGAGCAGTACTTC. It translates to CASSPKKNLAVSYEQYF. The J gene is TRBJ2-7, the V gene TRBV7-9; the match to TRBD2 covers 7 bases. V dropped 5 bases and J dropped 0; count of bases not matched to a gene: 13. There are 17 residues in the CDR3. Germline assignment: CDR1 SEHNR and CDR2 FQNEAQ (reference sequence).

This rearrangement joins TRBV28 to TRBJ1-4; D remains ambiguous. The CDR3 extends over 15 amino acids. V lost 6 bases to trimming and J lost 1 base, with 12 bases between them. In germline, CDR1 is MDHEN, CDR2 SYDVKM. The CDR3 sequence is CASRPRTLTNEKLFF. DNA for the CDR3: TGTGCCAGCAGACCCCGAACATTAACTAATGAAAAACTGTTTTTT. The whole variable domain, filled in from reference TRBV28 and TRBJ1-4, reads DVKVTQSSRYLVKRTGEKVFLECVQDMDHENMFWYRQDPGLGLRLIYFSYDVKMKEKGDIPEGYSVSREKKERFSLILESASTNQTSMYLCASRPRTLTNEKLFFGSGTQLSVL.

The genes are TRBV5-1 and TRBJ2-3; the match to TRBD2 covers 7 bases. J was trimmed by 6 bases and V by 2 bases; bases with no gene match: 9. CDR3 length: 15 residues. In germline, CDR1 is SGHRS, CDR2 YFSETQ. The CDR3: CASSFIGLVADTQYF. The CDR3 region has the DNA TGCGCCAGCAGCTTTATCGGACTAGTCGCGGATACGCAGTATTTT.

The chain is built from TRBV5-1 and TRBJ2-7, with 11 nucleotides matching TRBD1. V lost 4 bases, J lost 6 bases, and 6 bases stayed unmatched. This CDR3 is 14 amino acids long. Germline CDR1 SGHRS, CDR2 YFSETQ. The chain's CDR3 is CASSQGTGGGEQYF. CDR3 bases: TGCGCCAGCAGCCAAGGGACAGGGGGTGGCGAGCAGTACTTC.

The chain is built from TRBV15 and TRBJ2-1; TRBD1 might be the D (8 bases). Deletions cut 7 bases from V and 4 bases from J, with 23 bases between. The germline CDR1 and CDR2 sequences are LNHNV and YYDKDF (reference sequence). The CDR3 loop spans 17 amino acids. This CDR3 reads CATTPQGGTGPYNEQFF. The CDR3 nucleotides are TGTGCCACCACTCCCCAGGGAGGGACAGGTCCTTACAATGAGCAGTTCTTC.